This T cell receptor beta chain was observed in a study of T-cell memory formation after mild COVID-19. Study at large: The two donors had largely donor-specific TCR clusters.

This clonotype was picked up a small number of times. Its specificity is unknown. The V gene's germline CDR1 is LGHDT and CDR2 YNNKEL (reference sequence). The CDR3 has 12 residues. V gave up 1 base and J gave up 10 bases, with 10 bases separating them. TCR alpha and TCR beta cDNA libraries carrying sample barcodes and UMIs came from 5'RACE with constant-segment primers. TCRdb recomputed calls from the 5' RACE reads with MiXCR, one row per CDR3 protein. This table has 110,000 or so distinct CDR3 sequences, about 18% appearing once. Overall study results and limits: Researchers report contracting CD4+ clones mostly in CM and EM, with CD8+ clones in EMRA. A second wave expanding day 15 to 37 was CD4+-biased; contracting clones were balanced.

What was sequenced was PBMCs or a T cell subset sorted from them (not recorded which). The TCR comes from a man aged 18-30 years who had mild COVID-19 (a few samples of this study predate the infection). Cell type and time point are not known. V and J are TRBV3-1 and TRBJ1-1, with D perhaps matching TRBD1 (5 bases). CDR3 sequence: CASSQGGAGAFF. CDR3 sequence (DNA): TGTGCCAGCAGCCAAGGGGGCGCGGGAGCTTTCTTT.